This TCR beta chain is from a study of radiation and T cells in renal cell carcinoma. Time point meaning: blood 4 weeks post-SBRT, at nephrectomy. Treatment of the sample: 15 Gy SBRT to primary tumor, nephrectomy 4 weeks later. Nephrectomy followed 15 Gy stereotactic body radiation by 4 weeks. Serial blood draws occurred at baseline and 2 and 4 weeks post-SBRT. The CDR3 has 13 amino acids. CDR1 is GTSNPN, CDR2 SVGIG, per germline (reference sequence). The V gene lost 1 base and the J gene lost 6 bases, with 11 bases spanning the gap. Libraries were prepared by immunoSEQ multiplex PCR; TCRdb keeps only in-frame clonotypes and omits some of them. This table holds approximately 80,000 clones, about 89% found once.

The chain has TRBV30 and TRBJ2-3, with D perhaps being TRBD1 or TRBD2 (5 bases each). The source is a woman in her seventies with renal cell carcinoma. Sequences were derived from blood, sampled from a patient whose treatment included radiotherapy and nephrectomy. The CDR3 region has the DNA TGTGCCTGGAGTGGCCGGGGCAGGGATACGCAGTATTTT. Translation: CAWSGRGRDTQYF.